These T cell receptor beta chains were read from a single sample in a study of PD-L1 blockade in urothelial cancer. The assay was immunoSEQ multiplex PCR, and TCRdb's table has in-frame clones only and misses some. Of some 100,000 clones in the sample, 91% are singletons; the top ten hold about 0.91%. The specimen was PBMCs, collected around atezolizumab (anti-PD-L1) treatment. Receptor source: a woman at least 80 years old with urothelial cancer. CDR3s include the opening cysteine and the closing phenylalanine or tryptophan. Each record gives: D gene, clone size, J gene, V gene, CDR3 protein, CDR3 DNA. A D gene is named only where the DNA matches it firmly. The size of a clone is reported for some rows only, either as once, few or many, or as a class for expanded clones.

>-|-|TRBJ2-1|TRBV9
CASGGANEQFF
TGTGCCAGCGGAGGGGCCAATGAGCAGTTCTTC
>TRBD2|-|TRBJ2-1|TRBV29-1
CSGIAGDSYNEQFF
TGCAGCGGTATAGCGGGGGACTCCTACAATGAGCAGTTCTTC
>-|-|TRBJ2-5|TRBV7-9
CASSRQVLTQYF
TGTGCCAGCAGCCGACAGGTTCTAACCCAGTACTTC
>-|once|TRBJ2-7|TRBV5-1
CASSLQGGAYEQYF
TGCGCCAGCAGCTTGCAGGGAGGTGCCTACGAGCAGTACTTC
>-|-|TRBJ1-5|TRBV30
CAWTKGAMRGGIGQPQHF
TGTGCCTGGACTAAAGGGGCGATGAGGGGAGGGATTGGTCAGCCCCAGCATTTT
>TRBD1|-|TRBJ2-7|TRBV5-1
CASRRDRGTSYEQYF
TGCGCCAGCAGACGGGACAGGGGAACCTCCTACGAGCAGTACTTC
>TRBD2|-|TRBJ2-3|TRBV2
CASSGPGLAGDLARDTQYF
TGTGCCAGCAGTGGACCGGGACTAGCGGGAGACTTAGCACGAGATACGCAGTATTTT
>-|-|TRBJ1-2|TRBV30
CAGGLYGYTF
TGTGCCGGGGGCCTCTATGGCTACACCTTC
>TRBD2|-|TRBJ2-7|TRBV4-2
CASSLSGSGSYEQYF
TGTGCCAGCAGCCTTAGCGGGAGTGGGTCCTACGAGCAGTACTTC
>-|-|TRBJ1-4|TRBV28
CASSYAGLDLYEKLFF
TGTGCCAGCAGTTACGCCGGACTTGATCTTTATGAAAAACTGTTTTTT
>-|-|TRBJ1-1|TRBV7-9
CASSPEVSEAFF
TGTGCCAGCAGCCCAGAAGTATCGGAAGCTTTCTTT
>TRBD1|-|TRBJ2-7|TRBV10-1
CASSESSQGALIEQYF
TGCGCCAGCAGTGAGTCGTCTCAGGGGGCGCTTATCGAGCAGTACTTC
>TRBD2|-|TRBJ2-1|TRBV4-2
CASSQENPAGGLAGEQFF
TGTGCCAGCAGCCAAGAGAACCCGGCGGGGGGACTAGCCGGTGAGCAGTTCTTC
>-|-|TRBJ2-1|TRBV2
CASGPPYNEQFF
TGTGCCAGCGGGCCTCCTTACAATGAGCAGTTCTTC
>-|-|TRBJ1-1|TRBV28
CASIRWMAAGTEAFF
TGTGCCAGCATCCGATGGATGGCTGCGGGCACTGAAGCTTTCTTT
>TRBD1|-|TRBJ2-1|TRBV7-8
CASSSRTGALNEQFF
TGTGCCAGCAGCTCCCGGACAGGGGCCCTAAATGAGCAGTTCTTC
>-|-|TRBJ2-2|TRBV10-3
CAISEVGGNTGELFF
TGTGCCATCAGTGAGGTAGGCGGAAACACCGGGGAGCTGTTTTTT
>-|-|TRBJ2-7|TRBV5-1
CASSLQGRMNEQYF
TGCGCCAGCAGCTTGCAGGGTCGTATGAACGAGCAGTACTTC
>TRBD2|-|TRBJ2-5|TRBV27
CASSLGGTRGETQYF
TGTGCCAGCAGTTTAGGGGGGACTAGGGGAGAGACCCAGTACTTC
>-|-|TRBJ2-7|TRBV18
CASSPGVGLPYEQYF
TGTGCCAGCTCACCTGGCGTGGGGCTACCATACGAGCAGTACTTC
>TRBD2|-|TRBJ2-1|TRBV4-2
CASSQAASGANEQFF
TGTGCCAGCAGCCAAGCGGCTAGCGGGGCTAATGAGCAGTTCTTC
>TRBD2|once|TRBJ2-1|TRBV5-1
CASSRTSVAVTYNEQFF
TGCGCCAGCAGTAGGACTAGCGTCGCGGTCACATACAATGAGCAGTTCTTC
>-|-|TRBJ1-4|TRBV19
CASSTGQMLNEKLFF
TGTGCCAGTAGTACCGGACAGATGCTTAATGAAAAACTGTTTTTT
>-|-|TRBJ2-3|TRBV5-1
CASSPAQAGDTQYF
TGCGCCAGCAGCCCCGCCCAGGCGGGAGATACGCAGTATTTT
>-|-|TRBJ2-7|TRBV15
CATSGGLPASYEQYF
TGTGCCACCAGCGGGGGACTCCCTGCCTCCTACGAGCAGTACTTC
>-|once|TRBJ1-3|TRBV25-1
CASSAFGGGSGNTIYF
TGTGCCAGCAGTGCGTTTGGGGGCGGCTCTGGAAACACCATATATTTT